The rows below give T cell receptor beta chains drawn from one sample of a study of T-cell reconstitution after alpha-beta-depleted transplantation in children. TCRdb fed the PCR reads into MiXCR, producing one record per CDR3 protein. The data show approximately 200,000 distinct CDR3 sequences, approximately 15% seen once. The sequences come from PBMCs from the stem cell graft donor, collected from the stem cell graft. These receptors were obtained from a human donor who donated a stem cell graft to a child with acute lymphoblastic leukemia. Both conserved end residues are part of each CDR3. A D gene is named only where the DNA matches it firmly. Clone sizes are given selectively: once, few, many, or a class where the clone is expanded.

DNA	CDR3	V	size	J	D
TGTGCCAGCAGCGACGACACCGGGAGCTCCTACGAGCAGTACTTC	CASSDDTGSSYEQYF	TRBV13	NA	TRBJ2-7	NA
TGTGCCAGCAGTTTCACCGGGACTAGAATTTCCGAGCAGTACTTC	CASSFTGTRISEQYF	TRBV6-5	few	TRBJ2-7	TRBD2
TGCGCCAGCAGCCTCCCGGCCAGGGACAAATACGCCACCAGCTCCTACAATGAGCAGTTCTTC	CASSLPARDKYATSSYNEQFF	TRBV5-1	few	TRBJ2-1	NA
TGTGCCAGCAGCCAAGCACTAGCGGGAGCTTTTGACGAGCAGTACTTC	CASSQALAGAFDEQYF	TRBV4-2	NA	TRBJ2-7	TRBD2
TGTGCCAGCTGCCCACGACTAGCCGGGAGCAATGAGCAGTTCTTC	CASCPRLAGSNEQFF	TRBV3-1	once	TRBJ2-1	TRBD2
TGTGCCAGCAGTTTATCGCGCCGGGCGGGTAATTCACCCCTCCACTTT	CASSLSRRAGNSPLHF	TRBV27	many	TRBJ1-6	NA
TGTGCCAGCACCCCGGGACTAGCGAACAATGAGCAGTTCTTC	CASTPGLANNEQFF	TRBV12-3/TRBV12-4	NA	TRBJ2-1	TRBD2
TGTGCCAGCAGTCCCCAGGACAGACCGAACACTGAAGCTTTCTTT	CASSPQDRPNTEAFF	TRBV28	many	TRBJ1-1	NA
TGTGCCAGCAGCCAGGGCCGACCTGGAAACACCATATATTTT	CASSQGRPGNTIYF	TRBV12-3/TRBV12-4	many	TRBJ1-3	NA
TGTGCCAGCTGGGGGGAAAACACCGGGGAGCTGTTTTTT	CASWGENTGELFF	TRBV11-3	many	TRBJ2-2	NA
TGTGCCAGCAGAGGAGGGGGTCTTCGGAACACTGAAGCTTTCTTT	CASRGGGLRNTEAFF	TRBV25-1	many	TRBJ1-1	NA
TGCAGTGCTGCCCGCGGGACACCGAATTACGAGCAGTACTTC	CSAARGTPNYEQYF	TRBV20-1	NA	TRBJ2-7	NA
TGTGCCAGCAGCCCTAACAGGGCGATGAACACTGAAGCTTTCTTT	CASSPNRAMNTEAFF	TRBV7-9	many	TRBJ1-1	NA
TGTGCCACCAGCAGAGTACTAGCTCAAGCCGGGGAGCTGTTTTTT	CATSRVLAQAGELFF	TRBV15	few	TRBJ2-2	NA
TGTGCCACCTCTTGGGGGAGGACTAGCACAGATACGCAGTATTTT	CATSWGRTSTDTQYF	TRBV27	many	TRBJ2-3	NA
TGTGCCAGCAGCTCACTTCAGGGACTAACAGATGAAAAACTGTTTTTT	CASSSLQGLTDEKLFF	TRBV11-1	once	TRBJ1-4	NA